Sequencing of this T cell receptor (beta chain) was carried out in a study of T cell responses to AZD1222 COVID-19 vaccine (TCRdb year 2021). With regard to the full study: A total of 230 to 250 trial participants underwent TCR sequencing, of whom about 200 had received two doses of AZD1222 and approximately 25 had received two doses of the MenACWY control vaccine. Trial participants were enrolled by age into 18-55, 56-69 and 70-plus year subgroups, with approximately 150, 30 and 60 TCR-sequenced participants respectively.

The CDR3 holds 15 amino acids from the cysteine to the phenylalanine. Just the 45-base CDR3 DNA is kept, in frame starting at base 1. V sheds 6 bases and J sheds 2 bases, leaving 20 bases between their ends. Sequences SQVTM (CDR1) and ANQGSEA (CDR2) are obtained from the germline V gene. The sample holds one count of this clone. The clone's antigen remains unknown. Base qualities are not at hand, and no much larger clone is one base apart. The time point label corresponds to: about 28 days (+/-7) after the second vaccine dose. AZD1222 recipients whose second dose came at about 4 weeks and those whose second dose came at about 12 weeks were combined into one group, since spike-specific TCR depth and breadth did not differ between the two schedules. The vaccinee samples were drawn from two UK trials, COV001 and COV002, one of which was a single-blind randomized controlled phase 2/3 trial testing AZD1222 (ChAdOx1 nCoV-19) in healthy adults. Trial participant PBMC samples were collected at day 0 and day 28 after the second dose for TCRbeta chain sequencing.

Findings and caveats that apply to the study as a whole: In the small 56-69-year group, the increase in depth fell short of significance, most likely because of low power. CD4 TCRs associated with the vaccine covered the entire spike protein, and the dominant responses were in regions 160-218 and 743-854. Participants were mostly white British, with more females than males. The authors suggested clonal diversity may have been underestimated. Reportedly, close to half of the unique spike-specific TCRs recognized epitopes lying outside the regions that are mutated in the B.1.351 and B.1.1.7 variants. Only a handful of AZD1222 recipients were SARS-CoV-2 seropositive at baseline, limiting conclusions about previously exposed vaccinees. No day 14 peak-response samples were available, so repertoires were characterized only after the peak T cell response. Spike-specific TCR breadth and depth rose significantly after two AZD1222 doses compared with day 0 and with MenACWY recipients.

The CDR3 regions of human TCRbeta chains were subjected to immunosequencing. Processing in the source paper ran as follows. Repertoire TCRs were checked for matches against a reference library of SARS-CoV-2-specific TCRs that had been generated using the MIRA antigen-specificity platform. Breadth was defined as the fraction of unique TCRs that were SARS-CoV-2-associated, and depth was defined as the fraction of total T cells that were SARS-CoV-2-associated. Using the MIRA data, each spike-specific TCR was assigned both to the spike region to which the TCR was reactive and to a CD4 or CD8 class. Log10-transformed breadth and depth values were compared by one-way ANOVA with Sidak's multiple comparisons tests. The immuneACCESS repertoire file appears here via TCRdb, limited to in-frame rearrangements. These files lack a portion of the clones; in checked studies, under half of the deficit traces to unresolved V genes, and the cause of the others is not known. V and J calls and clone size follow that table, whereas D and trimming were derived from the DNA. The sample contains roughly 190,000 clones, 91% of them found a single time. The top ten clones comprise around 1.6% of the sample.

This receptor was taken from an adult who received the AZD1222 COVID-19 vaccine. The source was peripheral blood, collected 28 days after the second AZD1222 dose. The rearrangement joined TRBV29-1 to TRBJ2-7, with TRBD2 as a weak D call on 5 bases. At the DNA level, the sequence is TGCAGCGTCCTTAAGCTAGAGCGGACCGCCTACGAGCAGTACTTC. Translated, it reads CSVLKLERTAYEQYF.